The source of this TCR beta chain is a study of regulatory T cells in long-lasting Graves disease. Findings of the study overall: With persistent disease, TRBV28, TRBJ1-2 and TRBJ2-5 were the favored segments.

The CDR3 extends over 20 amino acids. V dropped 5 bases and J dropped 6; count of bases not matched to a gene: 23. The germline V gene encodes CDR1 SEHNR and CDR2 FQNEAQ (reference sequence). Regarding this clonotype: Its target is unknown.

Library construction for TCR beta used iRepertoire HTBI primers and Arm-PCR of CDR3 regions. Original processing notes: Looking across samples, the authors found 55 to 70 TRBV and approximately 13 TRBJ segments. TCRdb re-analysed the multiplex PCR reads in MiXCR, keeping a single row per CDR3 protein. None of the V and J calls come from the authors' own analysis; TCRdb made them. The sample has about 470,000 distinct CDR3 sequences; roughly 20% are singletons. Time point of the sample: persistent/refractory GD, antithyroid drugs over 5 years with positive TRAb. The TCR library was prepared using RNA isolated from PBMCs. EDTA tubes collected roughly 9 milliliters of peripheral blood.

The genes are TRBV7-9 and TRBJ2-5; TRBD2 agrees at 11 bases. This TCR derives from a female donor with Graves disease. Source: peripheral blood mononuclear cells (PBMCs), taken when the disease was refractory, from a patient treated with antithyroid drugs. CDR3 region: CASSGLVAQLAGAPGKTQYF. The CDR3 DNA is TGTGCCAGCAGCGGGCTCGTGGCTCAACTAGCGGGAGCCCCTGGGAAGACCCAGTACTTC. The whole variable domain, filled in from reference TRBV7-9 and TRBJ2-5, reads DTGVSQNPRHKITKRGQNVTFRCDPISEHNRLYWYRQTLGQGPEFLTYFQNEAQLEKSRLLSDRFSAERPKGSFSTLEIQRTEQGDSAMYLCASSGLVAQLAGAPGKTQYFGPGTRLLVL.